The 19 T cell receptor beta chains listed next were all sequenced from one sample in a study of blood T cell repertoires in COVID-19. Libraries were prepared by immunoSEQ multiplex PCR; TCRdb keeps only in-frame clonotypes and omits some of them. The sample yields approximately 100,000 clones, 84% seen once. Source material: peripheral blood. These receptors came from a human donor in a cohort sampled during active or convalescent COVID-19.

CDR3 nucleotides: TGTGCCAGCAGAGCGTCAATGGGACAGGGAGGGGGTCAGCCCCAGCATTTT. Translation gives CASRASMGQGGGQPQHF. The chain uses TRBV28 and TRBJ1-5; 9 nucleotides agree with TRBD1. The CDR3 contains 17 residues. V was clipped by 6 bases and J by 6 bases; unmatched bases: 15. Germline CDR1 reads MDHEN; CDR2 reads SYDVKM.

The V call is TRBV11-1, the J call TRBJ1-1; D might be TRBD1 (5 bases). The CDR3 runs 13 residues. CDR1 and CDR2 (germline): SGHAT, FQDESV (reference sequence). The V and J ends lost 6 bases and 7 bases respectively, with 15 bases between them. In DNA form, the CDR3 reads TGTGCCAGCAGTCACACGACAAGGGGTGAAGCTTTCTTT. Translation: CASSHTTRGEAFF.

The gene calls are TRBV6-5 and TRBJ2-7; 8 nucleotides align to TRBD1. CDR1 is MNHEY, CDR2 SVGAGI, per germline. The CDR3 sequence is 14 residues long. V lost 5 bases to trimming and J lost 3 bases; unmatched junction nucleotides: 6. The CDR3 region is CASSTGTGFYEQYF. The CDR3 DNA is TGTGCCAGCAGTACCGGGACAGGATTCTACGAGCAGTACTTC.

V is TRBV5-1 and J is TRBJ1-4; D is unclear. The germline V gene has CDR1 SGHRS and CDR2 YFSETQ. V was trimmed by 0 bases and J by 4 bases, leaving 4 bases between them. The length of the CDR3 is 13 residues. The CDR3 DNA reads TGCGCCAGCAGCTTGGAGAGTAATGAAAAACTGTTTTTT. Translated: CASSLESNEKLFF.

This clone was detected only a few times. This sequence joins TRBV5-6 and TRBJ1-5, with D maybe TRBD1 (6 bases). Germline CDR1 is SGHDT and CDR2 is YYEEEE. The CDR3 loop spans 15 amino acids. Trimming shortened V by 7 bases and J by 2 bases, and 16 bases separated the two germline ends. As DNA, the CDR3 is TGTGCCAGCGGGCGTTGGGGGGGCCGCAATCAGCCCCAGCATTTT. Translated: CASGRWGGRNQPQHF. The complete variable domain, with remaining parts taken from reference TRBV5-6 and TRBJ1-5, reads DAGVTQSPTHLIKTRGQQVTLRCSPKSGHDTVSWYQQALGQGPQFIFQYYEEEERQRGNFPDRFSGHQFPNYSSELNVNALLLGDSALYLCASGRWGGRNQPQHFGDGTRLSIL.

The J gene is TRBJ2-5, the V gene TRBV7-2, with a weak D call TRBD2 (5 bases). This CDR3 contains 14 residues. Trimming cost V 5 bases and J 8 bases, with 18 bases left between them. Per germline, CDR1 SGHTA and CDR2 FQGNSA. The CDR3 DNA follows: TGTGCCAGCAGCAATACCGGGTACCGGGGAACCCAGTACTTC. The encoded protein is CASSNTGYRGTQYF. The full variable domain, with the rest looked up from reference TRBV7-2 and TRBJ2-5, is GAGVSQSPSNKVTEKGKDVELRCDPISGHTALYWYRQSLGQGLEFLIYFQGNSAPDKSGLPSDRFSAERTGGSVSTLTIQRTQQEDSAVYLCASSNTGYRGTQYFGPGTRLLVL.

The rearrangement joins TRBV12-5 to TRBJ1-4; TRBD1 might be the D (6 bases). The V end lost 5 bases, the J end lost 8 bases, and 6 bases lay between the germline ends. This CDR3 is built from 11 residues. Germline V lookup: CDR1 LGHNT, CDR2 FRNRAP. CDR3: CASGTGEKLFF. The CDR3 DNA reads TGTGCTAGTGGTACAGGGGAAAAACTGTTTTTT.

This clone was seen a single time. The rearrangement links TRBV14 to TRBJ2-1; the match to TRBD1 covers 7 bases. V dropped 0 bases and J dropped 3; count of bases not matched to a gene: 8. This CDR3 region has 17 residues. CDR1 and CDR2 from the germline V gene are SGHDN and FVKESK. The CDR3 sequence: CASSQDRLQGFYNEQFF. Written as DNA, the CDR3 is TGTGCCAGCAGCCAAGATCGACTACAGGGGTTCTACAATGAGCAGTTCTTC. Looking up the rest from reference TRBV14 and TRBJ2-1 gives the full variable domain: EAGVTQFPSHSVIEKGQTVTLRCDPISGHDNLYWYRRVMGKEIKFLLHFVKESKQDESGMPNNRFLAERTGGTYSTLKVQPAELEDSGVYFCASSQDRLQGFYNEQFFGPGTRLTVL.

The V and J genes are TRBV18 and TRBJ2-3, with 8 bases aligning to TRBD2. There are 15 residues in the CDR3. J gave up 0 bases and V 2 bases, and 1 base lay outside the gene matches. Germline lookup yields CDR1 KGHSH and CDR2 LQKENI. As DNA, the CDR3 is TGTGCCAGCTCACCAAGCGGGGGAAGCACAGATACGCAGTATTTT. Encoded protein: CASSPSGGSTDTQYF.

J is TRBJ2-7 and V is TRBV6-1, with TRBD1 identical over 8 bases. Germline V lookup: CDR1 MNHNS, CDR2 SASEGT. V trimming: 2 bases; J trimming: 5 bases; junction bases outside the gene matches: 11. The CDR3 is 16 residues long. Here the CDR3 DNA reads TGTGCCAGCAGTGAAAGGGGGAGGACAGGGACTCACGAGCAGTACTTC. Translated, it gives CASSERGRTGTHEQYF.

Only one count was recorded for this clone. The V gene is TRBV6-6, the J gene TRBJ1-2, with TRBD1 as a possible D gene (6 bases). V lost 6 bases to trimming and J lost 4 bases, with 12 bases between them. Germline V gene lookup returns CDR1 MNHNY and CDR2 SVGAGI (reference sequence). The CDR3 spans 13 residues. The CDR3 DNA reads TGTGCCAGCAGAACAACAGGGTTCTATGGCTACACCTTC. As protein: CASRTTGFYGYTF.

This clone was observed a handful of times. This chain uses TRBV9 with TRBJ2-7; weak D call: TRBD1 (5 bases). Germline lookup yields CDR1 SGDLS and CDR2 YYNGEE. There are 14 residues in the CDR3. V lost 2 bases to trimming and J lost 0 bases, with 9 bases between them. The DNA for the CDR3 is TGTGCCAGCAGCGTGTCGACAGCCTCCTACGAGCAGTACTTC. Its protein is CASSVSTASYEQYF.

This chain uses TRBV29-1 with TRBJ2-2; 8 nucleotides agree with TRBD2. Losses at the gene ends were 0 bases for V and 7 bases for J; bases not matched to a gene: 4. Germline CDR1 reads SQVTM; CDR2 reads ANQGSEA. The length of the CDR3 is 14 residues. CDR3 residues: CSVEDPRGVGELFF. The DNA for the CDR3 is TGCAGCGTTGAAGATCCGCGGGGGGTCGGGGAGCTGTTTTTT.

The chain couples TRBV6-5 to TRBJ1-6; tentative D call: TRBD1 (6 bases). Trimming left V 6 bases short and J 5 bases short, with 17 bases between. The V gene's germline CDR1 is MNHEY and CDR2 SVGAGI. The CDR3 has 16 amino acids. This CDR3 is CASSYDPGVHNSPLHF. The CDR3 DNA is TGTGCCAGCAGCTACGACCCAGGGGTGCATAATTCACCCCTCCACTTT.

The rearrangement joins TRBV3-1 (or the pseudogene TRBV3-2) to TRBJ1-5; no clear D gene. CDR3 size: 12 residues. With 1 base removed from V and 7 bases from J, the gap between germline ends came to 5 bases. Germline V gene lookup returns CDR1 LGHDT and CDR2 YNNKEL (reference sequence). Written as DNA, the CDR3 is TGTGCCAGCAGCCAAGGGAGACAGCCCCAGCATTTT. It is translated as CASSQGRQPQHF.

The genes are TRBV21-1 and TRBJ1-1; the D call of TRBD1 is as the table states it, not checked on the DNA. TRBV21-1 is marked as a pseudogene. CDR3 length equals 14 residues. The CDR3 DNA reads TGTGCCAGCAGCACCGGACAGGGAACGCTTGAAGCTTTCTTT. Protein sequence: CASSTGQGTLEAFF.

The gene calls are TRBV11-2 and TRBJ1-3, with a weak D call TRBD1 (6 bases). Germline-derived CDR1 and CDR2 are SGHAT and FQNNGV. V lost 5 bases and J lost 2, with 13 bases in between. This CDR3 contains 15 residues. Written as DNA, the CDR3 is TGTGCCAGCAGCCTTACAGGGAAGCCTGGAAACACCATATATTTT. Translating gives CASSLTGKPGNTIYF.

This chain uses TRBV18 with TRBJ2-5, with D possibly TRBD1 on 6 matching bases. CDR3 size: 16 residues. Trimming took off 6 bases at V and 4 bases at J, with 21 bases between the two ends. CDR1 KGHSH and CDR2 LQKENI come from the germline V gene. DNA for the CDR3: TGTGCCAGCTCGCTACTGGACCCGGGACAAATAGAGACCCAGTACTTC. Translating gives CASSLLDPGQIETQYF.

The chain has TRBV7-9 and TRBJ2-1; 7 bases line up with TRBD1. Trimming cost V 3 bases and J 2 bases; bases outside gene matches: 4. The CDR3 runs to 15 residues. Germline V gene data show CDR1 as SEHNR and CDR2 as FQNEAQ (reference sequence). CDR3 sequence (DNA): TGTGCCAGCAGCTTGACAGGGAGCACCTACAATGAGCAGTTCTTC. Translating gives CASSLTGSTYNEQFF.